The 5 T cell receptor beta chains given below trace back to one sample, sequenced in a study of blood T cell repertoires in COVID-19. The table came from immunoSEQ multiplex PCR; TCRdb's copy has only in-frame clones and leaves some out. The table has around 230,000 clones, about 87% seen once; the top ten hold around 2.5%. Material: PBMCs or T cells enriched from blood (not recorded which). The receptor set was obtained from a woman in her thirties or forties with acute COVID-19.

CDR3 in DNA: TGTGCCTGGAGTGTAACAGCAGATACGCAGTATTTT. This encodes CAWSVTADTQYF. The gene calls are TRBV30 and TRBJ2-3; no clear D. The CDR3 has 12 residues. V dropped 0 bases and J dropped 4 bases, with 5 bases sitting between them. Germline V gives CDR1 GTSNPN, CDR2 SVGIG (reference sequence).

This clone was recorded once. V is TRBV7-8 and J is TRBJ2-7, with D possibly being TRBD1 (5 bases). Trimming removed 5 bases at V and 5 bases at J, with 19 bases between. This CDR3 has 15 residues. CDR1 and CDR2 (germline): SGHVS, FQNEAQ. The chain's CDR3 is CASSTSPGPLDEQYF. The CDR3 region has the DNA TGTGCCAGCAGCACGTCCCCAGGGCCCTTGGACGAGCAGTACTTC. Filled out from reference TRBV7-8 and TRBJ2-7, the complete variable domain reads GAGVSQSPRYKVAKRGQDVALRCDPISGHVSLFWYQQALGQGPEFLTYFQNEAQLDKSGLPSDRFFAERPEGSVSTLKIQRTQQEDSAVYLCASSTSPGPLDEQYFGPGTRLTVT.

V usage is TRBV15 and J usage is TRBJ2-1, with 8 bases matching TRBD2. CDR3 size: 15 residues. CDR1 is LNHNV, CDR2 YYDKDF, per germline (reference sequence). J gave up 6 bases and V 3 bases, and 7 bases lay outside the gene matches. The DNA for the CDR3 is TGTGCCACCAGCAGGAGGGGACTAGTTGGCAATGAGCAGTTCTTC. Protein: CATSRRGLVGNEQFF.

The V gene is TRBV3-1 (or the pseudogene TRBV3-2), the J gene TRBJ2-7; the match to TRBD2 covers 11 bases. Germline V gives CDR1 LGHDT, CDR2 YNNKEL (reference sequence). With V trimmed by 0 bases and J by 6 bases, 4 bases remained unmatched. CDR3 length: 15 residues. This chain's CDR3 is CASSQDTSGRGEQYV. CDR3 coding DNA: TGTGCCAGCAGCCAAGATACTAGCGGGAGAGGCGAGCAGTACGTC.

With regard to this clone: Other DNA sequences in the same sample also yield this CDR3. This CDR3 is CASSLRVDTEAFF. In DNA form, the CDR3 reads TGTGCCAGCAGCCTCCGGGTCGACACTGAAGCTTTCTTT. The chain couples TRBV5-4 to TRBJ1-1; D is unclear. This CDR3 comprises 13 residues. Deletions cut 4 bases from V and 3 bases from J, with 10 bases between. Germline assignment: CDR1 SGHNT and CDR2 YYREEE (reference sequence).